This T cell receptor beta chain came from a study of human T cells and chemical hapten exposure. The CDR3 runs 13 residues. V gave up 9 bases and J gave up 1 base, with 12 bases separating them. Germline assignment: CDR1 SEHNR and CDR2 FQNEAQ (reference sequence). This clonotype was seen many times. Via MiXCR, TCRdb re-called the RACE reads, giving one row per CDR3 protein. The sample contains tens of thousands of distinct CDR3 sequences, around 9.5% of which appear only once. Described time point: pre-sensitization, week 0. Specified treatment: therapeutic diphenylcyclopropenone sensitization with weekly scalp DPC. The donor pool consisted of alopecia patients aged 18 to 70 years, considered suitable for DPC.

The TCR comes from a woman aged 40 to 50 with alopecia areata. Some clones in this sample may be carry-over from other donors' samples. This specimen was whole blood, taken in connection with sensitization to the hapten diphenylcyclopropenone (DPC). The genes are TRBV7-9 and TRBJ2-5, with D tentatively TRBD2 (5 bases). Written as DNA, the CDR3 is TGTGCCAGTGCTGAGGGAATCCAAGAGACCCAGTACTTC. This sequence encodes CASAEGIQETQYF.